These T cell receptor beta chains were read from a single sample in a study of blood T cell repertoires in COVID-19. Repertoires were generated with immunoSEQ multiplex PCR, while TCRdb's copy carries only in-frame clones and drops some. The sample includes around 200,000 clones, about 82% of them seen just once. Sequencing was performed on peripheral blood. Source of these receptors: a woman of 80 years or more with acute or convalescent COVID-19. Both conserved end residues are part of each CDR3. The D gene is left open where the match is weak. Not all rows give a size; the values are once, few, many and, for expanded clones, a class.

j_gene: TRBJ2-1
d_gene: TRBD2
v_gene: TRBV5-4
abundance: NA
CDR3aa: CASSLRLADYNEQFF
CDR3nt: TGTGCCAGCAGCTTGAGGCTAGCGGATTACAATGAGCAGTTCTTC

j_gene: TRBJ2-6
d_gene: TRBD1
v_gene: TRBV11-2
abundance: many
CDR3aa: CASSSTRGTGGAGANVLTF
CDR3nt: TGTGCCAGCAGCTCTACCCGGGGGACAGGGGGCGCTGGGGCCAACGTCCTGACTTTC

j_gene: TRBJ2-7
d_gene: TRBD1
v_gene: TRBV6-2/TRBV6-3
abundance: NA
CDR3aa: CASSDPGQLSYEQYF
CDR3nt: TGTGCCAGCAGTGACCCGGGACAGCTCTCCTACGAGCAGTACTTC

j_gene: TRBJ1-6
d_gene: NA
v_gene: TRBV9
abundance: NA
CDR3aa: CASGSPGNSPLHF
CDR3nt: TGTGCCAGCGGGTCCCCGGGAAATTCACCCCTCCACTTT

j_gene: TRBJ1-6
d_gene: NA
v_gene: TRBV30
abundance: NA
CDR3aa: CAWETGYNSPLHF
CDR3nt: TGTGCCTGGGAGACAGGCTATAATTCACCCCTCCACTTT

j_gene: TRBJ2-7
d_gene: NA
v_gene: TRBV30
abundance: NA
CDR3aa: CAWGVTYEQYF
CDR3nt: TGTGCCTGGGGAGTTACCTACGAGCAGTACTTC

j_gene: TRBJ2-2
d_gene: NA
v_gene: TRBV7-9
abundance: NA
CDR3aa: CASRGQGLAGELFF
CDR3nt: TGTGCCAGCAGAGGGCAGGGTCTCGCCGGGGAGCTGTTTTTT

j_gene: TRBJ2-1
d_gene: TRBD2
v_gene: TRBV5-1
abundance: once
CDR3aa: CASSFVLAGSYNEQFF
CDR3nt: TGCGCCAGCAGCTTCGTCCTAGCGGGGTCGTACAATGAGCAGTTCTTC

j_gene: TRBJ2-7
d_gene: TRBD2
v_gene: TRBV28
abundance: NA
CDR3aa: CASSLLAGGRSYEQYF
CDR3nt: TGTGCCAGCAGTTTGCTAGCGGGAGGCCGATCCTACGAGCAGTACTTC

j_gene: TRBJ1-3
d_gene: NA
v_gene: TRBV29-1
abundance: NA
CDR3aa: CSVGEPGFSGNTIYF
CDR3nt: TGCAGCGTTGGGGAGCCGGGCTTCTCTGGAAACACCATATATTTT

j_gene: TRBJ1-1
d_gene: NA
v_gene: TRBV3-1/TRBV3-2
abundance: NA
CDR3aa: CASSLSMNTEAFF
CDR3nt: TGTGCCAGCAGCCTTTCCATGAACACTGAAGCTTTCTTT

j_gene: TRBJ2-2
d_gene: NA
v_gene: TRBV14
abundance: NA
CDR3aa: CASSQDRTGELFF
CDR3nt: TGTGCCAGCAGCCAAGACAGGACCGGGGAGCTGTTTTTT

j_gene: TRBJ1-1
d_gene: NA
v_gene: TRBV11-1
abundance: NA
CDR3aa: CASSRDVRGTEAFF
CDR3nt: TGTGCCAGCAGCCGAGACGTAAGGGGCACTGAAGCTTTCTTT

j_gene: TRBJ2-5
d_gene: TRBD2
v_gene: TRBV9
abundance: NA
CDR3aa: CASSEATSGSTQYF
CDR3nt: TGTGCCAGCAGCGAGGCGACTAGCGGGTCGACCCAGTACTTC